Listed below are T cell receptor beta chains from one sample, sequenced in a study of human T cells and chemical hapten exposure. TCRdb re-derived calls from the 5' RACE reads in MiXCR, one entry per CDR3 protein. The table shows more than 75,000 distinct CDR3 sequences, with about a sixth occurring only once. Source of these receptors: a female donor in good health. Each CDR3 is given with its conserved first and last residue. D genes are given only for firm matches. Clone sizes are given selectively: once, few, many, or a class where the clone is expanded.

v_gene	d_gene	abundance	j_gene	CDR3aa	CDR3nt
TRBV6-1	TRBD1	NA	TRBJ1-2	CASSRGPNYGYTF	TGTGCCAGCAGCAGGGGGCCTAACTATGGCTACACCTTC
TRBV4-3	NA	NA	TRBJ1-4	CASSSHHGQSEKLFF	TGCGCCAGCAGCTCGCACCACGGACAGAGTGAAAAACTGTTTTTT
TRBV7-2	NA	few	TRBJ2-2	CASSYVVAGELFF	TGTGCCAGCAGCTATGTAGTAGCCGGGGAGCTGTTTTTT
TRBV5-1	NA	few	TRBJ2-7	CASSFDRRYEQYF	TGCGCCAGCAGCTTCGACAGGAGGTACGAGCAGTACTTC
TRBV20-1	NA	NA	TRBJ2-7	CSARVPSGPYEQYF	TGCAGTGCTAGAGTTCCAAGCGGGCCCTACGAGCAGTACTTC
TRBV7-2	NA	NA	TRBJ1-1	CASSQGTSDGNTEAFF	TGTGCCAGCAGCCAGGGGACATCGGATGGGAACACTGAAGCTTTCTTT
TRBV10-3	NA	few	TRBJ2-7	CAISPSEGVGYEQYF	TGTGCCATCAGTCCATCTGAAGGGGTGGGGTACGAGCAGTACTTC
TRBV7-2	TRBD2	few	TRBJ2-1	CASSLDWRPSGSSEQFF	TGTGCCAGCAGCTTAGATTGGCGTCCTAGCGGGAGTAGTGAGCAGTTCTTC
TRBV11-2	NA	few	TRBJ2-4	CASSSGQENIQYF	TGTGCCAGCAGCTCAGGCCAGGAAAACATTCAGTACTTC
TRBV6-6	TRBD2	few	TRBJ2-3	CASSFPSGRAWADTQYF	TGTGCCAGCAGCTTTCCTAGCGGGAGGGCCTGGGCAGATACGCAGTATTTT
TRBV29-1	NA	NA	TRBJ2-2	CSVLGVAGNTGELFF	TGCAGCGTCCTCGGAGTGGCAGGGAACACCGGGGAGCTGTTTTTT
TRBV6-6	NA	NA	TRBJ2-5	CASSYSKRGETQYF	TGTGCCAGCAGTTACTCGAAGAGGGGGGAGACCCAGTACTTC
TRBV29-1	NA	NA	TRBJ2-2	CSVRSTGELFF	TGCAGCGTTCGGTCCACCGGGGAGCTGTTTTTT
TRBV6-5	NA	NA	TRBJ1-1	CASILVAGETEAFF	TGTGCCAGCATTCTTGTGGCCGGGGAAACTGAAGCTTTCTTT
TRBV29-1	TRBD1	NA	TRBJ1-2	CSVVGRGNYGYTF	TGCAGCGTTGTGGGCAGGGGGAACTATGGCTACACCTTC
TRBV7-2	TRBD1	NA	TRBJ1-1	CASSLQGGWSTTEAFF	TGTGCCAGCAGCTTACAGGGGGGGTGGTCTACCACTGAAGCTTTCTTT
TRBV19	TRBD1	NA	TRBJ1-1	CASTARSGGNTEAFF	TGTGCCAGTACCGCACGCTCAGGGGGCAATACTGAAGCTTTCTTT
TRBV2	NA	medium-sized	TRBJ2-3	CASSVGLDTDTQYF	TGTGCCAGCAGTGTGGGGCTGGATACAGATACGCAGTATTTT
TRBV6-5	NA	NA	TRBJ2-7	CASSALGLDYEQYF	TGTGCCAGCAGTGCTCTGGGGCTGGATTACGAGCAGTACTTC
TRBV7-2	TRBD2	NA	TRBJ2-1	CASSLEAGFGEQFF	TGTGCCAGCAGCTTAGAAGCGGGATTCGGTGAGCAGTTCTTC
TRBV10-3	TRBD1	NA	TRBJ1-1	CAISEPGGRAFF	TGTGCCATCAGTGAACCAGGGGGGCGAGCTTTCTTT
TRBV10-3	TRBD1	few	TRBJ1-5	CAISDQGDSNQPQHF	TGTGCCATCAGTGATCAGGGGGATAGCAATCAGCCCCAGCATTTT
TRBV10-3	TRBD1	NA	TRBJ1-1	CAINRGFNTEAFF	TGTGCCATAAACAGGGGTTTCAACACTGAAGCTTTCTTT
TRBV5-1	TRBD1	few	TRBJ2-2	CASSLDPGTGGATGELFF	TGCGCCAGCAGCTTGGATCCCGGGACAGGGGGTGCCACCGGGGAGCTGTTTTTT
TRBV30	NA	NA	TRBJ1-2	CAWNRQFYGYTF	TGTGCCTGGAATAGACAATTCTATGGCTACACCTTC
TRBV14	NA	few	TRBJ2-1	CASSQDWSTPFF	TGTGCCAGCAGCCAAGATTGGTCGACGCCGTTCTTC
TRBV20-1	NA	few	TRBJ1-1	CSAREIGSAEAFF	TGCAGTGCTAGAGAAATAGGCTCCGCTGAAGCTTTCTTT
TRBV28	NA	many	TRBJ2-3	CASSLSTGSSTDTQYF	TGTGCCAGCAGTTTATCCACGGGTTCTAGCACAGATACGCAGTATTTT
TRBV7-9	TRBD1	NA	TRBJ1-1	CASSFLDRDGTEAFF	TGTGCCAGCAGCTTTCTGGACAGGGATGGCACTGAAGCTTTCTTT
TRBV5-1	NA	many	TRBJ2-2	CASSLEGATSTGELFF	TGCGCCAGCAGCTTGGAGGGAGCGACGAGCACCGGGGAGCTGTTTTTT
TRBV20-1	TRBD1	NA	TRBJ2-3	CSANPRTGPEITPTDTQYF	TGCAGTGCCAACCCAAGGACAGGGCCCGAGATAACCCCCACAGATACGCAGTATTTT
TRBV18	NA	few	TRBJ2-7	CASSPPGQGRGYEQYF	TGTGCCAGCTCACCGCCCGGCCAGGGAAGGGGCTACGAGCAGTACTTC
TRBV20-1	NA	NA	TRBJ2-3	CSARDGLTGTDTQYF	TGCAGTGCTAGAGATGGGTTAACGGGCACAGATACGCAGTATTTT
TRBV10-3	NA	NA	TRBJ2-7	CAIRGAGSHEQYF	TGTGCCATCCGTGGGGCAGGGAGCCACGAGCAGTACTTC
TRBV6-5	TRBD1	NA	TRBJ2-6	CAARQGSGANVLTF	TGTGCCGCGAGACAGGGTTCTGGGGCCAACGTCCTGACTTTC
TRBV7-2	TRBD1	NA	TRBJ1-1	CASSLNKWTGGAIRMNTEAFF	TGTGCCAGCAGCTTAAATAAATGGACAGGGGGCGCGATCCGAATGAACACTGAAGCTTTCTTT
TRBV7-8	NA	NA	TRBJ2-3	CASSLQSRGTDTQYF	TGTGCCAGCAGCCTTCAGTCCCGTGGCACAGATACGCAGTATTTT
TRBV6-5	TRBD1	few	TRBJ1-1	CASSSTGTAMNTEAFF	TGTGCCAGCAGTTCGACGGGGACAGCCATGAACACTGAAGCTTTCTTT
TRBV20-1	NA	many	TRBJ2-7	CSARESSDSYEQYF	TGCAGTGCTAGAGAAAGCAGCGACTCCTACGAGCAGTACTTC
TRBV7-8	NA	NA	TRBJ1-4	CASSRISATTNEKLFF	TGTGCCAGCAGCCGAATCTCAGCGACAACTAATGAAAAACTGTTTTTT
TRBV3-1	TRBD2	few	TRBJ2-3	CASSQARLADATDTQYF	TGTGCCAGCAGCCAAGCTCGGCTAGCGGATGCCACAGATACGCAGTATTTT
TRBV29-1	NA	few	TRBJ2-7	CSVGGAYEQYF	TGCAGCGTTGGGGGGGCCTACGAGCAGTACTTC
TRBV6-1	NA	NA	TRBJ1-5	CASGQNNQPQHF	TGTGCCAGCGGGCAGAACAATCAGCCCCAGCATTTT
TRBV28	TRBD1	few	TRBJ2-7	CASSSGRQGSSYEQYF	TGTGCCAGCAGTTCAGGTCGACAGGGGTCCTCCTACGAGCAGTACTTC
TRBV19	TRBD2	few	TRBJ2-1	CASSIRGSGRSSYNEQFF	TGTGCCAGTAGTATAAGGGGTAGCGGGAGATCTTCCTACAATGAGCAGTTCTTC
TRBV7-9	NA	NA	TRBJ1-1	CASSSPSMNTEAFF	TGTGCCAGCAGCTCCCCCAGCATGAACACTGAAGCTTTCTTT
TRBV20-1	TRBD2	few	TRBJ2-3	CSASSLAGTRTDTQYF	TGCAGTGCTAGTAGTCTAGCGGGAACACGCACAGATACGCAGTATTTT
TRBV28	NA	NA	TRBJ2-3	CASSSGPETDTQYF	TGTGCCAGCAGTTCGGGCCCGGAAACAGATACGCAGTATTTT
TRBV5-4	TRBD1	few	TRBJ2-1	CASSRDRASHNEQFF	TGTGCCAGCAGCCGGGACAGGGCGTCTCACAATGAGCAGTTCTTC
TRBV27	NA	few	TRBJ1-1	CASSLLGAEAFF	TGTGCCAGCAGTTTATTGGGGGCTGAAGCTTTCTTT
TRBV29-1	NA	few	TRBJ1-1	CSGGHLNTEAFF	TGCAGCGGAGGACATTTGAACACTGAAGCTTTCTTT
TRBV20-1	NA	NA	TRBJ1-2	CSARIPERFYGYTF	TGCAGTGCTAGAATCCCAGAACGATTTTATGGCTACACCTTC
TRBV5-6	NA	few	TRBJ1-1	CASSLGRGVNTEAFF	TGTGCCAGCAGCTTGGGACGGGGGGTGAACACTGAAGCTTTCTTT
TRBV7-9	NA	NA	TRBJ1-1	CASSLITDLNTEAFF	TGTGCCAGCAGCTTAATTACAGACCTGAACACTGAAGCTTTCTTT
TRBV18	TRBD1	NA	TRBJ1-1	CASSSDRFYTEAFF	TGTGCCAGCTCATCGGACAGGTTTTACACTGAAGCTTTCTTT
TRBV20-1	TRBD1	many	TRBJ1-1	CSARTGDTEAFF	TGCAGTGCTCGGACAGGAGACACTGAAGCTTTCTTT
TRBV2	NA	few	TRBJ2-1	CASIREAGYNEQFF	TGTGCCAGCATAAGGGAGGCGGGTTACAATGAGCAGTTCTTC
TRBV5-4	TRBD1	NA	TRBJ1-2	CASSFSGQGGPRGGYTF	TGTGCCAGCAGCTTTTCGGGACAGGGGGGACCTAGGGGTGGCTACACCTTC
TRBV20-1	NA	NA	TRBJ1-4	CSATRLGAGENLFF	TGCAGTGCTACTAGATTGGGGGCGGGCGAAAATCTGTTTTTT